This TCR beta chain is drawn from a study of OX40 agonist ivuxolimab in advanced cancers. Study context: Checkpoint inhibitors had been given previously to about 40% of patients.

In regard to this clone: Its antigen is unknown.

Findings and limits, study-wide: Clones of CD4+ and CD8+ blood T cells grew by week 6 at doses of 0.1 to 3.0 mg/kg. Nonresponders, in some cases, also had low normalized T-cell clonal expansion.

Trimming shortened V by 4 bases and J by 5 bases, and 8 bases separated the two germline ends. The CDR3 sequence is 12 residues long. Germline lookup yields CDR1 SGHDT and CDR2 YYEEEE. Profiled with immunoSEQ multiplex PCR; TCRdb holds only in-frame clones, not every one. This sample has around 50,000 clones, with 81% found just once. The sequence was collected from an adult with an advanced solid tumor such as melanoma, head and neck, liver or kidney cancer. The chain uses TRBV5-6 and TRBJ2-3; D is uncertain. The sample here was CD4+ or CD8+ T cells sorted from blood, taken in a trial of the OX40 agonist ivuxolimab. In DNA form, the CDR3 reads TGTGCCAGCAGCCCACCCGGAGATACGCAGTATTTT. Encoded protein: CASSPPGDTQYF.